This record looks at one T cell receptor beta chain sequence and its context. The antigen is unknown. The data belong to a study of T cell responses to AZD1222 COVID-19 vaccine. Study as a whole: Some second doses came at about 4 weeks and others at about 12 weeks; these were pooled.

Trimming removed 2 bases from V and 0 bases from J, with 10 bases in between. The CDR3 consists of 16 residues. Germline assignment: CDR1 WSHSY and CDR2 SAAADI. The assay was immunoSEQ multiplex PCR, and TCRdb's table has in-frame clones only and misses some. Of roughly 67,000 clones in the sample, around 83% were seen once. Study findings and constraints: Spike-wide coverage was observed for vaccine-associated CD4 TCRs, with dominant responses at 160-218 and 743-854. Just a handful of AZD1222 recipients tested seropositive at baseline. Spike-specific TCR breadth and depth went up after people got two AZD1222 doses.

The receptor was isolated from an adult in good health. The gene calls are TRBV10-2 and TRBJ1-4; D not resolved. Here the sequenced sample was peripheral blood, taken on day 0 of AZD1222 vaccination. The CDR3 coding sequence is TGCGCCAGCAGTGAGACCAACAGTGCAACTAATGAAAAACTGTTTTTT. Its protein is CASSETNSATNEKLFF.